The 27 T cell receptor beta chains presented below share a single source sample, sequenced in a study of shared clonotypes between healthy human individuals. Sequencing was performed with immunoSEQ multiplex PCR; in TCRdb, only in-frame clones are kept and a portion is missing. The data show millions of clones, 85% to 95% seen once. Source material: naive CD4+ T cells sorted from blood. Subset indicated: CD45RA+ positively selected. The receptors come from a man aged 18-30 years in good health.

To note about this clone: Other DNA variants within this sample encode the same CDR3. The chain combines TRBV2 with TRBJ2-3, with D possibly TRBD1 on 5 matching bases. The CDR3 is 14 amino acids. Germline-derived CDR1 and CDR2 are SNHLY and FYNNEI. V lost 6 bases and J 0 bases, leaving 10 bases between the germline ends. In DNA form, the CDR3 reads TGTGCCAGCAGCCAGGGCACTAGCACAGATACGCAGTATTTT. Translation gives CASSQGTSTDTQYF.

The chain uses TRBV20-1 and TRBJ2-7, with unresolved D. CDR3 length equals 11 residues. Trimming took off 2 bases at V and 2 bases at J, with 4 bases between the two ends. Germline V gene sequence: CDR1 DFQATT, CDR2 SNEGSKA (reference sequence). Here the CDR3 reads CSARNAYEQYF. In DNA, the CDR3 is TGCAGTGCTAGAAACGCCTACGAGCAGTACTTC.

V and J are TRBV7-2 and TRBJ2-1; D call uncertain. V was pared by 5 bases and J by 7 bases, with 15 bases between. The CDR3 covers 14 residues. In germline, CDR1 is SGHTA, CDR2 FQGNSA. Here the CDR3 reads CASSQVGQWNEQFF. The CDR3 DNA is TGTGCCAGCAGCCAGGTGGGCCAATGGAATGAGCAGTTCTTC.

This clone appeared a single time. This sequence joins TRBV7-2 and TRBJ2-5; no firm D call. This CDR3 is 14 amino acids long. Looked up from germline, CDR1 is SGHTA and CDR2 is FQGNSA. The V end lost 0 bases, the J end lost 1 base, and 6 bases lay between the germline ends. CDR3 sequence reads: CASSLAQAQETQYF. The DNA for the CDR3 is TGTGCCAGCAGCTTAGCGCAGGCCCAAGAGACCCAGTACTTC.

This CDR3 is CASSLLETDTQYF. The CDR3 region has the DNA TGTGCCAGCAGCTTATTGGAGACAGATACGCAGTATTTT. This chain links TRBV7-9 with TRBJ2-3; D not resolved. V gave up 2 bases and J gave up 3 bases, with 6 bases separating them. The CDR3 runs to 13 residues. The germline V gene has CDR1 SEHNR and CDR2 FQNEAQ (reference sequence).

The V and J genes are TRBV5-6 and TRBJ1-2; 8 bases line up with TRBD1. The CDR3 is 14 residues long. CDR1 is SGHDT and CDR2 is YYEEEE in the germline V gene. The ends lost 1 base at V and 5 bases at J; junction bases unmatched: 4. The CDR3 nucleotides are TGTGCCAGCAGCTTGCGACAGGGGACGTATGGCTACACCTTC. Its protein product is CASSLRQGTYGYTF.

The rearrangement links TRBV6-1 to TRBJ2-7, with TRBD2 identical over 8 bases. The CDR3 totals 14 residues. The V segment lost 5 bases and the J segment 3 bases; nucleotides outside the gene matches: 6. CDR1 MNHNS and CDR2 SASEGT come from the germline V gene. CDR3 region: CASSILAEGYEQYF. In DNA, the CDR3 is TGTGCCAGCAGTATACTAGCGGAAGGCTACGAGCAGTACTTC.

The rearrangement uses TRBV6-1 and TRBJ1-2; D ambiguous. CDR3 length: 14 residues. V was pared by 3 bases and J by 6 bases, with 14 bases between. Germline V gene sequence: CDR1 MNHNS, CDR2 SASEGT. The CDR3 DNA is TGTGCCAGCAGTGAGCAAGGGATGAGCGATGGCTACACCTTC. Translation: CASSEQGMSDGYTF.

The rearrangement uses TRBV9 and TRBJ2-2, with D perhaps matching TRBD2 (5 bases). Germline CDR1 reads SGDLS; CDR2 reads YYNGEE. The CDR3 is 14 amino acids. V was pared by 6 bases and J by 1 base, with 10 bases between. The CDR3 is CASKGAENTGELFF. In DNA form, the CDR3 reads TGTGCCAGCAAGGGAGCAGAGAACACCGGGGAGCTGTTTTTT.

This sequence joins TRBV6-1 and TRBJ2-2, with D possibly called TRBD1 or TRBD2 (6 bases each). The CDR3 extends over 14 amino acids. V was trimmed by 3 bases and J by 6 bases, leaving 11 bases between them. Germline V gene lookup returns CDR1 MNHNS and CDR2 SASEGT. The CDR3 nucleotides are TGTGCCAGCAGTGACCGGGGGCGGGCCGGGGAGCTGTTTTTT. This translates into CASSDRGRAGELFF.

The rearrangement uses TRBV6-5 and TRBJ2-1; the match to TRBD2 covers 16 bases. Trimming removed 5 bases from V and 8 bases from J; junction bases left unmatched: 3. Germline CDR1 reads MNHEY; CDR2 reads SVGAGI. CDR3 length: 15 residues. The chain's CDR3 is CASSPGTSGRDEQFF. In DNA form, the CDR3 reads TGTGCCAGCAGTCCCGGGACTAGCGGGAGGGATGAGCAGTTCTTC.

The J gene is TRBJ2-7, the V gene TRBV27, with 11 bases identical to TRBD2. With V trimmed by 5 bases and J by 0 bases, 21 bases remained unmatched. This CDR3 comprises 21 residues. Germline V lookup: CDR1 MNHEY, CDR2 SMNVEV (reference sequence). The CDR3 loop reads CASSPRKFYGTSGQSSYEQYF. The CDR3 region has the DNA TGTGCCAGCAGTCCCCGTAAATTCTACGGGACTAGCGGACAAAGCTCCTACGAGCAGTACTTC.

The V call is TRBV7-9, the J call TRBJ2-2; D is unclear. The CDR3 totals 13 residues. Germline V gene data show CDR1 as SEHNR and CDR2 as FQNEAQ (reference sequence). With 2 bases removed from V and 9 bases from J, the gap between germline ends came to 10 bases. CDR3 nucleotide sequence: TGTGCCAGCAGCTTAATGACCGTTAGGGAGCTGTTTTTT. Its protein product is CASSLMTVRELFF.

This clone showed up just once. The genes are TRBV4-1 and TRBJ2-1; tentatively, D is TRBD2 (6 bases). V lost 1 base and J lost 9, with 16 bases in between. The CDR3 contains 15 residues. The germline V gene encodes CDR1 MGHRA and CDR2 YSYEKL. CDR3 residues: CASSQGGLGESEQFF. The CDR3 DNA reads TGCGCCAGCAGCCAAGGGGGACTGGGGGAAAGTGAGCAGTTCTTC.

The chain carries TRBV30 and TRBJ1-1; D ambiguous. Trimming removed 3 bases from V and 7 bases from J, with 21 bases in between. The CDR3 is made up of 15 amino acids. CDR1 GTSNPN and CDR2 SVGIG come from the germline V gene (reference sequence). CDR3 amino acids: CAWSGGRPGSGEAFF. The CDR3 DNA sequence: TGTGCCTGGAGCGGCGGTAGGCCTGGAAGTGGTGAAGCTTTCTTT.

A word on this clone: At one end the junction does not follow the germline gene, possibly because of a read error. V usage is TRBV7-7 and J usage is TRBJ2-2; 8 bases map to TRBD1. This CDR3 contains 16 residues. Germline CDR1 reads SSHAT; CDR2 reads FNYEAQ (reference sequence). The CDR3 loop reads CASSSPTGANTGELFF. The CDR3 DNA reads as TGTGCTAGCAGCTCCCCGACAGGGGCGAACACCGGGGAGCTGTTTTTT.

The gene calls are TRBV6-5 and TRBJ2-5; 7 bases align to TRBD1. V was clipped by 1 base and J by 1 base; unmatched bases: 0. Germline CDR1 and CDR2: MNHEY and SVGAGI. The CDR3 is 14 amino acids. This CDR3 is CASSYWTGQETQYF. CDR3 DNA sequence: TGTGCCAGCAGTTACTGGACAGGCCAAGAGACCCAGTACTTC.

V and J are TRBV28 and TRBJ2-3; D is unresolved. The germline V and J ends were trimmed by 6 bases and 6 bases, with 7 bases remaining between them. Germline loops: CDR1 MDHEN, CDR2 SYDVKM. CDR3 length: 11 residues. In DNA, the CDR3 is TGTGCCAGCAGGATAGGTGATACGCAGTATTTT. It encodes CASRIGDTQYF.

The J gene is TRBJ2-7, the V gene TRBV18; 9 nucleotides match TRBD2. This CDR3 has 16 residues. In germline, CDR1 is KGHSH, CDR2 LQKENI. V gave up 6 bases and J gave up 0 bases; unmatched junction bases: 9. The DNA for the CDR3 is TGTGCCAGCTCGTCTCTTAGCGGGGGTAGCTCCTACGAGCAGTACTTC. Protein sequence: CASSSLSGGSSYEQYF.

V gene TRBV9 combines with J gene TRBJ2-6, with unresolved D. The CDR3 covers 16 residues. V was shortened by 4 bases and J by 2 bases, with 13 bases between the two germline ends. CDR1 is SGDLS, CDR2 YYNGEE, per germline. The DNA for the CDR3 is TGTGCCAGCAGCCAAGTGGGGTCCGCTGGGGCCAACGTCCTGACTTTC. It encodes CASSQVGSAGANVLTF.

V is TRBV18 and J is TRBJ2-1, with D possibly matching TRBD2 (5 bases). Trimming cost V 0 bases and J 5 bases, with 29 bases left between them. The germline V gene has CDR1 KGHSH and CDR2 LQKENI. The CDR3 loop spans 21 amino acids. Here the CDR3 DNA reads TGTGCCAGCTCACCACCGCTTGCATTGGAGCTAGTCTTCACTAGGGACAATGAGCAGTTCTTC. Its protein is CASSPPLALELVFTRDNEQFF.

This sequence joins TRBV5-1 and TRBJ1-1; D gene ambiguous. Germline V gene sequence: CDR1 SGHRS, CDR2 YFSETQ. This CDR3 is built from 14 residues. V lost 4 bases, J lost 1 base, and 11 bases lay in between. In nucleotides, the CDR3 is TGCGCCAGCAGCCCCCTCCCGGCGAACACTGAAGCTTTCTTT. The encoded protein is CASSPLPANTEAFF.

In the case of this clone: At the DNA level, this CDR3 is encoded by other sequences in the same sample as well. V and J are TRBV18 and TRBJ2-1; 9 positions agree with TRBD1. V trimming: 2 bases; J trimming: 2 bases; junction bases outside the gene matches: 1. The CDR3 totals 15 residues. Per germline, CDR1 KGHSH and CDR2 LQKENI. The CDR3 DNA sequence: TGTGCCAGCTCACCAACAGGGGGCCCCTACAATGAGCAGTTCTTC. It yields the protein CASSPTGGPYNEQFF.

The rearrangement links TRBV6-5 to TRBJ2-3; a possible D gene is TRBD2 (6 bases). The CDR3 length is 15 residues. Germline CDR1 is MNHEY and CDR2 is SVGAGI. Trimming pared 2 bases from V and 2 bases from J, leaving 11 bases between. As DNA, the CDR3 is TGTGCCAGCAGTTACGGCGGGATAAACACAGATACGCAGTATTTT. Translated, it gives CASSYGGINTDTQYF.

The gene calls are TRBV10-2 and TRBJ1-5; 9 bases match TRBD1. CDR1 and CDR2 from the germline V gene are WSHSY and SAAADI. The CDR3 covers 18 residues. J lost 1 base, V lost 3 bases, and 10 bases had no gene match. The CDR3 sequence is CASSETGQGPGSNQPQHF. The CDR3 nucleotides are TGCGCCAGCAGTGAAACGGGACAGGGTCCGGGGAGCAATCAGCCCCAGCATTTT.

Details on this clone: A much more abundant neighbour one base away suggests this may be a read error. V gene TRBV30 combines with J gene TRBJ2-5; 7 bases align to TRBD2. CDR1 and CDR2 from the germline V gene are GTSNPN and SVGIG (reference sequence). Losses at the gene ends were 1 base for V and 11 bases for J; bases not matched to a gene: 22. The CDR3 covers 17 residues. The CDR3 coding sequence is TGTGCCTGGAGTGCCTGGGGGAGGGGCGGGCTATCCTACGGGCAGTACTTC. Translating it yields CAWSAWGRGGLSYGQYF.

The chain is built from TRBV11-2 and TRBJ2-1; 15 bases line up with TRBD2. V lost 3 bases, J lost 9 bases, and 12 bases stayed unmatched. Germline CDR1 SGHAT, CDR2 FQNNGV. The CDR3 is 18 residues long. As DNA, the CDR3 is TGTGCCAGCAGCTTCTCTGCGCGGACTAGCGGGAGGGGAGGTGAGCAGTTCTTC. It encodes CASSFSARTSGRGGEQFF.